The next 17 T cell receptor beta chains were all read from a single sample in a study of cytomegalovirus exposure and HLA in healthy donors (dated by TCRdb to about 2017). The library came from the immunoSEQ multiplex PCR assay. For the multiplex PCR, a mixture combining 60 forward primers for TCR Vbeta segments and 13 reverse primers for TCR Jbeta segments was used. TCRdb took over this immuneACCESS table, retaining in-frame rearrangements with V and J assigned. Such tables are incomplete; in checked studies, under half of the missing clones stem from an unresolved V gene, and the remainder is unexplained. The sample profile shows some 150,000 clones; approximately 79% of them were found once. Around 4.5% of the sample belongs to the ten largest clones. The specimen was PBMCs. The source is a man between 18 and 35 years old in good health and CMV-seropositive.

This chain uses TRBV6-5 with TRBJ1-2; D perhaps matches TRBD1 (6 bases). The germline V and J ends were trimmed by 6 bases and 4 bases, with 15 bases remaining between them. CDR1 is MNHEY and CDR2 is SVGAGI in the germline V gene. CDR3 length equals 14 residues. CDR3 nucleotides: TGTGCCAGCAGGTTACAGGGTATCGGCTATGGCTACACCTTC. Amino acids: CASRLQGIGYGYTF.

This clone was found a few times. The genes are TRBV29-1 and TRBJ2-3; D possibly corresponds to TRBD2 (6 bases). Per the germline V gene, CDR1 is SQVTM and CDR2 is ANQGSEA. Between the trimmed V and J ends, which lost 6 bases and 6 bases, there was a span of 13 bases. This CDR3 region has 12 residues. CDR3 coding DNA: TGCAGCGTCGTGGGGGGAGACGATACGCAGTATTTT. This gives the protein CSVVGGDDTQYF.

This clone was detected a few times. The gene calls are TRBV6-5 and TRBJ1-5, with 7 bases identical to TRBD1. The CDR3 extends over 13 amino acids. V was pared by 4 bases and J by 7 bases, with 4 bases of the junction left unmatched. CDR1 and CDR2 (germline): MNHEY, SVGAGI. The CDR3 loop reads CASSSTGTQPQHF. DNA for the CDR3: TGTGCCAGCAGTTCGACAGGGACGCAGCCCCAGCATTTT.

This rearrangement joins TRBV28 to TRBJ2-7, with TRBD1 matching over 8 bases. Trimming cost V 8 bases and J 3 bases; bases outside gene matches: 3. This CDR3 has 12 amino acids. Germline V CDR1 and CDR2: MDHEN, SYDVKM. CDR3 sequence reads: CASGTGGYEQYF. The CDR3 bases are TGTGCCAGCGGGACAGGCGGCTACGAGCAGTACTTC.

V usage is TRBV7-2 and J usage is TRBJ2-1; TRBD2 aligns across 13 bases. Germline V CDR1 and CDR2: SGHTA, FQGNSA. Trimming cost V 1 base and J 8 bases; bases outside gene matches: 2. CDR3 length equals 15 residues. DNA of the CDR3: TGTGCCAGCAGCTTAGATGGACTAGCGGGGGATGAGCAGTTCTTC. Translated, it gives CASSLDGLAGDEQFF.

The rearrangement uses TRBV4-1 and TRBJ1-5; D is possibly TRBD1 (5 bases). The CDR3 totals 15 residues. Germline V gene data show CDR1 as MGHRA and CDR2 as YSYEKL. The ends were cut back, 1 base at V and 4 bases at J, with 11 bases in the middle. The CDR3, as DNA: TGCGCCAGCAGCCAAGTGTGGGGCAGTAATCAGCCCCAGCATTTT. Encoded protein: CASSQVWGSNQPQHF.

The gene calls are TRBV29-1 and TRBJ1-2, with D uncertain. Germline V gene data show CDR1 as SQVTM and CDR2 as ANQGSEA. The CDR3 has 12 residues. V lost 4 bases and J lost 5, with 11 bases in between. CDR3 in amino acids: CSVVVDWYGYTF. CDR3 DNA: TGCAGCGTTGTCGTAGATTGGTATGGCTACACCTTC.

The chain carries TRBV4-1 and TRBJ2-7, with D possibly matching TRBD1 (6 bases). The V end lost 2 bases, the J end lost 0 bases, and 17 bases lay between the germline ends. The germline V gene has CDR1 MGHRA and CDR2 YSYEKL. This CDR3 comprises 17 residues. CDR3: CASSQQPDSSNSYEQYF. The CDR3 DNA reads TGCGCCAGCAGCCAACAACCGGACAGCAGCAACTCCTACGAGCAGTACTTC.

The chain carries TRBV11-2 and TRBJ2-7; 9 bases agree with TRBD2. This CDR3 contains 17 residues. V gave up 5 bases and J gave up 3 bases; unmatched junction bases: 14. Germline V CDR1 and CDR2: SGHAT, FQNNGV. CDR3: CASSPPIRLAGYYEQYF. The DNA for the CDR3 is TGTGCCAGCAGCCCCCCTATCCGGCTAGCGGGGTACTACGAGCAGTACTTC.

To note about this clone: The same CDR3 also results from other DNA sequences found in this sample. The chain joins TRBV5-5 to TRBJ2-7; no reliable D call. The V end lost 0 bases, the J end lost 4 bases, and 5 bases lay between the germline ends. Per germline, CDR1 SGHKS and CDR2 YYEKEE (reference sequence). The CDR3 has 12 amino acids. CDR3 loop: CASSLGAYEQYF. The CDR3 nucleotides read TGTGCCAGCAGCTTGGGAGCTTACGAGCAGTACTTC.

The rearrangement joins TRBV19 to TRBJ1-5; possible D gene TRBD1, 6 bases. CDR3 length: 15 residues. The germline V and J ends were trimmed by 4 bases and 0 bases, with 10 bases remaining between them. Per the germline V gene, CDR1 is LNHDA and CDR2 is SQIVND (reference sequence). The CDR3 bases are TGTGCCAGTAGTACGGGACACTTTAGCAATCAGCCCCAGCATTTT. Its protein product is CASSTGHFSNQPQHF.

V and J are TRBV9 and TRBJ2-3; perhaps TRBD2 as D (6 bases). V was trimmed by 0 bases and J by 2 bases, leaving 10 bases between them. Germline V gives CDR1 SGDLS, CDR2 YYNGEE. The CDR3 extends over 15 amino acids. CDR3 loop: CASSVVGGYTDTQYF. The CDR3 bases are TGTGCCAGCAGCGTAGTGGGGGGTTACACAGATACGCAGTATTTT.

This chain links TRBV5-1 with TRBJ1-2; D remains ambiguous. The CDR3 loop spans 15 amino acids. Looked up from germline, CDR1 is SGHRS and CDR2 is YFSETQ. V was clipped by 3 bases and J by 8 bases, with 20 bases between them. This CDR3 is CASSWRNRGIDGYTF. The CDR3 bases are TGCGCCAGCAGCTGGCGGAACAGAGGGATTGACGGCTACACCTTC.

The J gene is TRBJ2-5, the V gene TRBV19, with D maybe TRBD1 (6 bases). V lost 6 bases and J 1 base, leaving 12 bases between the germline ends. Germline lookup yields CDR1 LNHDA and CDR2 SQIVND (reference sequence). The CDR3 totals 14 residues. The CDR3 DNA reads TGTGCCAGTAGAGTCGACAGGTCCCAAGAGACCCAGTACTTC. This sequence encodes CASRVDRSQETQYF.

The V call is TRBV6-5, the J call TRBJ2-7; possible D gene TRBD1, 5 bases. The germline V gene has CDR1 MNHEY and CDR2 SVGAGI. The CDR3 loop spans 11 amino acids. Trimming left V 6 bases short and J 4 bases short, with 7 bases between. CDR3: CASRRQYEQYF. In DNA form, the CDR3 reads TGTGCCAGCAGGAGACAGTACGAGCAGTACTTC.

This clone was counted a few times. This chain uses TRBV6-1 with TRBJ1-5; D is undetermined. The CDR3 has 16 amino acids. V was pared by 2 bases and J by 3 bases, with 14 bases between. The germline CDR1 and CDR2 sequences are MNHNS and SASEGT. CDR3 loop: CASSESTWEYNQPQHF. CDR3 in DNA: TGTGCCAGCAGTGAATCGACATGGGAGTACAATCAGCCCCAGCATTTT.

The chain links TRBV5-4 to TRBJ2-2, with 11 bases identical to TRBD1. V gave up 4 bases and J gave up 7 bases; unmatched junction bases: 12. CDR1 and CDR2 (germline): SGHNT, YYREEE (reference sequence). This CDR3 spans 17 amino acids. This chain's CDR3 is CASSPRPGQGVIGELFF. The CDR3 nucleotides are TGTGCCAGCAGCCCCCGACCGGGACAGGGGGTAATCGGGGAGCTGTTTTTT.